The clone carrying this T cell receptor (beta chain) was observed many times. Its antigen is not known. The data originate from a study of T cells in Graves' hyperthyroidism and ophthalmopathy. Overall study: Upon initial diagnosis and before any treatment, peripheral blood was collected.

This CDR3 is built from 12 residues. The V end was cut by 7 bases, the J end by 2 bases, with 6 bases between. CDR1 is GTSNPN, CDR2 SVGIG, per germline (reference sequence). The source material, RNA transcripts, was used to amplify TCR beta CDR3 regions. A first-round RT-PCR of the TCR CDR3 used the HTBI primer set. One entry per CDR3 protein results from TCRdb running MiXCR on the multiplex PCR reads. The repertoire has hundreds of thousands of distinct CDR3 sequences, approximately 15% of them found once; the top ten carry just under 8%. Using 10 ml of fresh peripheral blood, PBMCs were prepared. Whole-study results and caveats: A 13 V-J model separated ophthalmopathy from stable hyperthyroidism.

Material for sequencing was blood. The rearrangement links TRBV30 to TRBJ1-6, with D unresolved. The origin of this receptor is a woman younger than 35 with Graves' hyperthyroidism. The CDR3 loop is CASGTYNSPLHF. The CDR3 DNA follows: TGTGCCTCCGGGACCTATAATTCACCCCTCCACTTT.